The 26 T cell receptor beta chains reported below all come from one sample, sequenced in a study of cytomegalovirus exposure and HLA in healthy donors. Vbeta (60) and Jbeta (13) primers were used in the PCR. The table came from immunoSEQ multiplex PCR; TCRdb's copy has only in-frame clones and leaves some out. The sample carries approximately 100,000 clones, approximately 75% recorded once. The sequenced material came from PBMCs. These TCRs come from a woman aged 35 to 49 in good health and CMV-seronegative.

This clone occurred a few times. The rearrangement joins TRBV6-6 to TRBJ2-1; tentative D call: TRBD2 (5 bases). This CDR3 comprises 14 residues. Deletions cut 5 bases from V and 7 bases from J, with 15 bases between. The germline gives CDR1 MNHNY, CDR2 SVGAGI (reference sequence). CDR3 region: CASSQTGLYNEQFF. The CDR3, as DNA: TGTGCCAGCAGTCAGACCGGACTGTATAATGAGCAGTTCTTC.

V usage is TRBV7-8 and J usage is TRBJ2-3; possible D gene TRBD2, 5 bases. Germline lookup yields CDR1 SGHVS and CDR2 FQNEAQ. V was clipped by 5 bases and J by 0 bases, with 15 bases between them. The CDR3 sequence is 16 residues long. Here the CDR3 reads CASSPRTASSTDTQYF. CDR3 nucleotides: TGTGCCAGCAGCCCGAGGACTGCCTCTAGCACAGATACGCAGTATTTT.

The chain recombines TRBV7-2 with TRBJ2-1, with 10 bases that match TRBD1. This CDR3 has 15 amino acids. After removal of 6 bases from V and 7 bases from J, the junction contained 9 bases not matched to a gene. Germline V gene sequence: CDR1 SGHTA, CDR2 FQGNSA. The CDR3 loop reads CASSFQTGGWNEQFF. DNA of the CDR3: TGTGCCAGCAGTTTCCAGACAGGGGGCTGGAATGAGCAGTTCTTC.

On this clone: Other nucleotide sequences from this sample produce the same CDR3. The genes are TRBV28 and TRBJ2-7; TRBD2 agrees at 9 bases. Germline V lookup: CDR1 MDHEN, CDR2 SYDVKM. J lost 4 bases, V lost 5 bases, and 9 bases had no gene match. The CDR3 sequence is 15 residues long. CDR3 region: CASSQRTSARYEQYF. The CDR3 DNA sequence: TGTGCCAGCAGTCAAAGGACTAGCGCAAGATACGAGCAGTACTTC.

The chain carries TRBV7-9 and TRBJ2-1; D possibly corresponds to TRBD2 (6 bases). Germline V lookup: CDR1 SEHNR, CDR2 FQNEAQ (reference sequence). The CDR3 runs to 13 residues. The V gene lost 7 bases and the J gene lost 5 bases, with 12 bases spanning the gap. The CDR3, as DNA: TGTGCCAGCACCAGGACTATCGACAATGAGCAGTTCTTC. This codes for CASTRTIDNEQFF.

The V and J genes are TRBV2 and TRBJ2-5, with 7 positions matching TRBD2. Per the germline V gene, CDR1 is SNHLY and CDR2 is FYNNEI. The CDR3 extends over 15 amino acids. V gave up 3 bases and J gave up 4 bases; unmatched junction bases: 8. The CDR3 is CASSEPRGSLETQYF. CDR3 nucleotides: TGTGCCAGCAGTGAGCCGCGGGGGAGCCTAGAGACCCAGTACTTC.

As regards this clone: One junction end disagrees with the germline gene, perhaps due to a read error. CDR3 sequence reads: CSSSLTSGYSTDTQYF. CDR3 DNA: TGTTCCAGCAGCTTGACTAGCGGGTATAGCACAGATACGCAGTATTTT. J is TRBJ2-3 and V is TRBV7-9; 10 bases are shared with TRBD2. The CDR3 extends over 16 amino acids. The germline V gene has CDR1 SEHNR and CDR2 FQNEAQ (reference sequence).

The gene calls are TRBV2 and TRBJ2-4, with D perhaps matching TRBD1 (6 bases). The length of the CDR3 is 16 residues. V shed 7 bases and J shed 0 bases, with 16 bases lying between them. CDR1 SNHLY and CDR2 FYNNEI come from the germline V gene. CDR3 amino acids: CASTRTGSRAKNIQYF. CDR3 DNA: TGTGCCAGCACCAGAACAGGGTCGCGAGCCAAAAACATTCAGTACTTC.

The rearrangement links TRBV7-2 to TRBJ2-7, with 8 bases identical to TRBD2. The J segment lost 3 bases and the V segment lost 8 bases, leaving 9 bases of the junction unmatched. This CDR3 has 14 residues. The germline CDR1 and CDR2 sequences are SGHTA and FQGNSA. The CDR3 nucleotides read TGTGCCAGCGGACCGGGGGGGCAGTACTACGAGCAGTACTTC. Protein sequence: CASGPGGQYYEQYF.

V and J are TRBV7-8 and TRBJ2-7, with 8 bases fitting TRBD2. This CDR3 has 18 amino acids. Germline V CDR1 and CDR2: SGHVS, FQNEAQ. The V gene end was trimmed by 1 base and the J gene end by 2 bases; junction bases not matched to a gene: 13. CDR3 in DNA: TGTGCCAGCAGCTTAGGGGGGGCCGTAGCGGGATTGCCCTACGAGCAGTACTTC. It is translated as CASSLGGAVAGLPYEQYF.

The chain is built from TRBV7-9 and TRBJ2-7; D might be TRBD2 (7 bases). V lost 0 bases, J lost 5 bases, and 17 bases lay in between. From germline, CDR1 is SEHNR and CDR2 FQNEAQ (reference sequence). This CDR3 is 16 amino acids long. As DNA, the CDR3 is TGTGCCAGCAGCTTAGCTGGGGGGGGCCCTGCCAACGAGCAGTACTTC. Its protein is CASSLAGGGPANEQYF.

The rearrangement uses TRBV7-9 and TRBJ2-1, with 7 bases aligning to TRBD2. Trimming cost V 1 base and J 0 bases; bases outside gene matches: 6. This CDR3 has 17 residues. In germline, CDR1 is SEHNR, CDR2 FQNEAQ (reference sequence). The CDR3 DNA sequence: TGTGCCAGCAGCTTAGGCTGGGGGGGGTCCTCCTACAATGAGCAGTTCTTC. Its protein is CASSLGWGGSSYNEQFF. Full variable domain (outside the CDR3, taken from reference TRBV7-9 and TRBJ2-1): DTGVSQNPRHKITKRGQNVTFRCDPISEHNRLYWYRQTLGQGPEFLTYFQNEAQLEKSRLLSDRFSAERPKGSFSTLEIQRTEQGDSAMYLCASSLGWGGSSYNEQFFGPGTRLTVL.

Comments on this clone: Relative to the germline gene, one junction end is altered; a read error may explain this. V is TRBV7-9 and J is TRBJ1-6; the D gene is possibly TRBD1 (6 bases). The CDR3 covers 17 residues. Germline CDR1 SEHNR, CDR2 FQNEAQ (reference sequence). The CDR3 is CSSSSDPGAFDNSPLHF. CDR3 sequence (DNA): TGTTCCAGCAGCTCTGACCCAGGGGCTTTCGATAATTCACCCCTCCACTTT.

V is TRBV14 and J is TRBJ1-2; no firm D call. CDR1 is SGHDN and CDR2 is FVKESK in the germline V gene. The CDR3 has 17 amino acids. Trimming removed 3 bases from V and 4 bases from J, with 21 bases in between. CDR3 residues: CASSHQLTRREPYGYTF. DNA for the CDR3: TGTGCCAGCAGCCACCAACTGACTCGGAGGGAACCCTATGGCTACACCTTC.

This chain uses TRBV4-1 with TRBJ2-7, with a possible D match to TRBD2 (6 bases). The CDR3 is made up of 16 amino acids. V was clipped by 3 bases and J by 2 bases, with 17 bases between them. Germline V gives CDR1 MGHRA, CDR2 YSYEKL. The CDR3 sequence: CASSQGPLAETYEQYF. CDR3 DNA: TGCGCCAGCAGCCAGGGACCTTTAGCGGAGACCTACGAGCAGTACTTC.

The V call is TRBV11-2, the J call TRBJ1-1, with 7 nucleotides matching TRBD1. This CDR3 has 14 residues. Germline V gene lookup returns CDR1 SGHAT and CDR2 FQNNGV. V shed 1 base, J shed 6 bases, and the junction held 5 bases outside the gene matches. The CDR3 DNA reads as TGTGCCAGCAGCTTAGTACAGGGGAGGTCTGAAGCTTTCTTT. Translated, it gives CASSLVQGRSEAFF.

Points on this clone: An end of the junction differs from the germline gene, which may be a read error. The gene calls are TRBV29-1 and TRBJ1-5; 9 bases agree with TRBD1. The CDR3 runs to 16 residues. Germline V CDR1 and CDR2: SQVTM, ANQGSEA. The CDR3 DNA reads as TGCAGCGTGGTCGGACAGGGGAGTTCGGGCAATCGGCCCCAGCATTTT. As protein: CSVVGQGSSGNRPQHF.

CDR3 sequence (DNA): TGTGCCAGCAGCTGGATAGCGGGGGGGCCGAATGAGCAGTTCTTC. Translated, it gives CASSWIAGGPNEQFF. This rearrangement joins TRBV13 to TRBJ2-1; 11 bases fit TRBD2. J was trimmed by 7 bases and V by 4 bases; bases with no gene match: 6. CDR3 length: 15 amino acids. The V gene's germline CDR1 is PRHDT and CDR2 FYEKMQ (reference sequence).

For the CDR3, the DNA is TGCAGCGTTCCCTCGGGGTTCCAAGAGACCCAGTACTTC. The encoded protein is CSVPSGFQETQYF. This chain connects TRBV29-1 to TRBJ2-5; D is possibly TRBD2 (5 bases). V lost 5 bases and J lost 1, with 11 bases in between. This CDR3 spans 13 amino acids. Germline CDR1 and CDR2: SQVTM and ANQGSEA.

This sequence joins TRBV5-3 and TRBJ2-7; the D gene is possibly TRBD1 (5 bases). TRBV5-3 belongs to the ORF category, with a function that is uncertain. The CDR3 is made up of 17 amino acids. V was trimmed by 2 bases and J by 2 bases, leaving 20 bases between them. CDR3 sequence (DNA): TGTGCCAGAAGCTTCGGCAGGGCCCCTTTGGCGGCCTACGAGCAGTACTTC. Protein sequence: CARSFGRAPLAAYEQYF.

The chain is built from TRBV30 and TRBJ2-5, with 10 bases identical to TRBD2. The length of the CDR3 is 16 residues. CDR1 GTSNPN and CDR2 SVGIG come from the germline V gene (reference sequence). V lost 0 bases to trimming and J lost 2 bases; unmatched junction nucleotides: 6. In DNA, the CDR3 is TGTGCCTGGAGTGTAGGGCTTAGCGGGGGGCAAGAGACCCAGTACTTC. Protein sequence: CAWSVGLSGGQETQYF.

This clone has just a few counts. The V and J genes are TRBV7-9 and TRBJ2-7; the match to TRBD1 covers 8 bases. Per the germline V gene, CDR1 is SEHNR and CDR2 is FQNEAQ (reference sequence). V dropped 4 bases and J dropped 2; count of bases not matched to a gene: 10. The length of the CDR3 is 16 residues. CDR3 amino acids: CASSSLRQGSAYEQYF. The CDR3 DNA sequence: TGTGCCAGCAGCTCACTAAGACAGGGGTCCGCCTACGAGCAGTACTTC.

This clone appeared a single time. The chain uses TRBV6-6 and TRBJ2-2, with 7 bases fitting TRBD1. J was trimmed by 5 bases and V by 6 bases; bases with no gene match: 6. Germline CDR1 and CDR2: MNHNY and SVGAGI (reference sequence). The CDR3 contains 14 residues. The CDR3 DNA sequence: TGTGCCAGCAGGCCGTACAGGGGAACCGGGGAGCTGTTTTTT. It is translated as CASRPYRGTGELFF.

This clone appeared a few times. The J gene is TRBJ2-7, the V gene TRBV5-1; D is undetermined. V lost 0 bases, J lost 0 bases, and 10 bases lay in between. The CDR3 runs 15 residues. Germline V gene lookup returns CDR1 SGHRS and CDR2 YFSETQ. DNA of the CDR3: TGCGCCAGCAGCTTGGGGGCTGCAAACTCCTACGAGCAGTACTTC. As protein: CASSLGAANSYEQYF.

The J gene is TRBJ2-5, the V gene TRBV28, with a weak D call TRBD2 (6 bases). Per the germline V gene, CDR1 is MDHEN and CDR2 is SYDVKM. Trimming took off 5 bases at V and 3 bases at J, with 16 bases between the two ends. The CDR3 extends over 15 amino acids. For the CDR3, the DNA is TGTGCCAGCAGTACCCCCGGAGGGACGGAAGAGACCCAGTACTTC. Its translation is CASSTPGGTEETQYF.

A note on this clone: Germline is not matched at one junction end, which may reflect a read error. The CDR3 spells CASSPTGGQEKNF. Here the CDR3 DNA reads TGTGCCAGCAGCCCCACGGGGGGACAGGAAAAGAACTTC. J is TRBJ1-2 and V is TRBV7-3; 8 bases agree with TRBD1. The CDR3 spans 13 residues. Germline V gene sequence: CDR1 SGHTA, CDR2 FQGTGA.